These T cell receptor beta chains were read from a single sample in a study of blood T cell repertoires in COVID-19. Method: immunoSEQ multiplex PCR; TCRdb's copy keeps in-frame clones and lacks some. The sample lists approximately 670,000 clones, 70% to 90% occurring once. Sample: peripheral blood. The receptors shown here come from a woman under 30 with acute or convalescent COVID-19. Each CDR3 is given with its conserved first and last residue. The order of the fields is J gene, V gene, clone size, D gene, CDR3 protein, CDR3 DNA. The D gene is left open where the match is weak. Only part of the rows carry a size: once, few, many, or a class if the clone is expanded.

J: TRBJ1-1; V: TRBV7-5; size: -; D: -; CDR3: CARSPLVATRNTEAFF; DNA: TGTGCCAGAAGCCCTCTCGTAGCAACGAGGAACACTGAAGCTTTCTTT
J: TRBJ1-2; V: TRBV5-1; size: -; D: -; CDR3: CASSLGQTSGLYGYTF; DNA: TGCGCCAGCAGCTTGGGGCAGACTTCAGGGTTGTATGGCTACACCTTC
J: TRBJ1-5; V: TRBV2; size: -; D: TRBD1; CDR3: CASSVGTDKSPGNQPQHF; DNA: TGTGCCAGCAGTGTCGGGACAGACAAATCCCCGGGCAATCAGCCCCAGCATTTT
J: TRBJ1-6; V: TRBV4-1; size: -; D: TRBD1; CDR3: CASSRTGGYENSPLHF; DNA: TGCGCCAGCAGCCGTACAGGGGGCTATGAAAATTCACCCCTCCACTTT
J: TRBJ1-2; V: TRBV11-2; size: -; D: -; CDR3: CASSSLTGSGGYGYTF; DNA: TGTGCCAGCAGCTCCCTTACGGGATCGGGGGGCTATGGCTACACCTTC
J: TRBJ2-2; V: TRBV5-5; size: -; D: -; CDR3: CASSLMGAGGRGKPGELFF; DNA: TGTGCCAGCAGCTTGATGGGGGCTGGGGGACGGGGTAAACCCGGGGAGCTGTTTTTT
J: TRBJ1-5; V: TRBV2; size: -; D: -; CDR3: CASSEGQRSNQPQHF; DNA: TGTGCCAGCAGTGAAGGCCAAAGGAGTAATCAGCCCCAGCATTTT
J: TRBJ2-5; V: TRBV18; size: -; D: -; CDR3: CASSPSGGWETQYF; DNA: TGTGCCAGCTCACCCTCGGGGGGCTGGGAGACCCAGTACTTC
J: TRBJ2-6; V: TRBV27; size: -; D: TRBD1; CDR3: CASSLWDSPKTLPGANVLTF; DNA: TGTGCCAGCAGTTTATGGGACAGCCCCAAGACCCTCCCTGGGGCCAACGTCCTGACTTTC
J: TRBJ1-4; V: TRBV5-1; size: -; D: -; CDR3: CASSFGQSTNEKLFF; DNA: TGCGCCAGCAGCTTTGGACAGTCTACTAATGAAAAACTGTTTTTT
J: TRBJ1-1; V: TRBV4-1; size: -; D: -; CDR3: CASSQTLETEAFF; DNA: TGCGCCAGCAGCCAAACTTTAGAGACTGAAGCTTTCTTT
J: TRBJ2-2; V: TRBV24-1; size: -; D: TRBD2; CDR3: CATSANLAGTGELFF; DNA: TGTGCCACCAGTGCCAATCTAGCGGGTACCGGGGAGCTGTTTTTT
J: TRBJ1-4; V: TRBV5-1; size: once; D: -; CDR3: CASSSKEFGSFREKLFF; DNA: TGCGCCAGCTCTTCAAAGGAATTCGGTTCATTCAGGGAAAAACTGTTTTTT
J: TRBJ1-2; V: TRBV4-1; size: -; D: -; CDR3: CASSQAAGLTGYTF; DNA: TGCGCCAGCAGCCAAGCGGCAGGGTTAACGGGCTACACCTTC
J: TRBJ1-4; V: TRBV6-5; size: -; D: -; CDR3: CASSYRGFNEKLFF; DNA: TGTGCCAGCAGTTACCGAGGGTTTAATGAAAAACTGTTTTTT
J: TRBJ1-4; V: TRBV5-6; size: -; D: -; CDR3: CASSRGVQANNEKLFF; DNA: TGTGCCAGCAGCCGCGGGGTGCAGGCCAACAATGAAAAACTGTTTTTT
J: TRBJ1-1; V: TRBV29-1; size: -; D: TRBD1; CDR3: CSTTGGDTEAFF; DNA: TGCAGCACCACAGGGGGGGACACTGAAGCTTTCTTT
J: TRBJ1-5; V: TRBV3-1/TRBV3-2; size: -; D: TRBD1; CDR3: CASSQGPYPGGKPQHF; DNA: TGTGCCAGCAGCCAAGGCCCATATCCAGGGGGAAAGCCCCAGCATTTT
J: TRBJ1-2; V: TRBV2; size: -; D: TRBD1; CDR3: CASSDRGLFYGYTF; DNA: TGTGCCAGCAGTGATAGGGGGCTTTTCTATGGCTACACCTTC
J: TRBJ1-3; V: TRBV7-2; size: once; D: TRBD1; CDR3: CASSADRASGNTIYF; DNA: TGTGCCAGCAGCGCCGACAGGGCCTCTGGAAACACCATATATTTT
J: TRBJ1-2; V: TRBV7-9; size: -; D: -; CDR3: CASSTLGQISYGYTF; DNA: TGTGCCAGCAGCACTCTTGGACAGATCTCTTATGGCTACACCTTC
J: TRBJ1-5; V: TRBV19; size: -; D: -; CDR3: CASSISPDWEPQHF; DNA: TGTGCCAGTAGTATATCCCCGGACTGGGAGCCCCAGCATTTT
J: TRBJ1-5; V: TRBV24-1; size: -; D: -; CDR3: CATSAGAINQPQHF; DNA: TGTGCCACCAGTGCAGGGGCGATCAATCAGCCCCAGCATTTT
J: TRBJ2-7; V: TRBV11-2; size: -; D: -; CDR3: CASSLVGSYEQYF; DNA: TGTGCCAGCAGCTTAGTGGGGAGCTACGAGCAGTACTTC
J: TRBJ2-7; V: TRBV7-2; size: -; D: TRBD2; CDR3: CASSSSGGYEQYF; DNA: TGTGCCAGCAGCAGCAGCGGGGGCTACGAGCAGTACTTC
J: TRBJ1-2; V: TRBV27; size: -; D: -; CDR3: CATSSGGRAHYGYTF; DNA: TGTGCCACCTCCTCGGGCGGGAGGGCTCACTATGGCTACACCTTC
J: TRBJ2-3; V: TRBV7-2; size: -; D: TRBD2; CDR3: CASSLGLAGGLWADTQYF; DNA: TGTGCCAGCAGCTTAGGACTAGCGGGGGGGCTATGGGCAGATACGCAGTATTTT
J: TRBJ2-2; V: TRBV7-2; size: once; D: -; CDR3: CASSAGGTGELFF; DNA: TGTGCCAGCAGCGCCGGGGGCACCGGGGAGCTGTTTTTT
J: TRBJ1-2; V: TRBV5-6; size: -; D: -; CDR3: CASSLKRQGLWGGYTF; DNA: TGTGCCAGCAGCTTAAAGCGCCAGGGATTATGGGGAGGCTACACCTTC
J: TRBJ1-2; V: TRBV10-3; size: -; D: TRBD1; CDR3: CAISSTGFNYGYTF; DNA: TGTGCCATCAGTTCGACAGGGTTCAACTATGGCTACACCTTC
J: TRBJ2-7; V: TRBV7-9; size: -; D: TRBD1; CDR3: CASNRDRGSEQYF; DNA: TGTGCCAGCAATCGAGACAGGGGGTCCGAGCAGTACTTC
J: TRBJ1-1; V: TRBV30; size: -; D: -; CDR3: CAWSRRSTEAFF; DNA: TGTGCCTGGAGTCGGAGGTCCACTGAAGCTTTCTTT
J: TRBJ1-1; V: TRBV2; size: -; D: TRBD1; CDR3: CASRGPTGVGDTEAFF; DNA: TGTGCCAGCAGGGGGCCCACAGGGGTTGGAGACACTGAAGCTTTCTTT
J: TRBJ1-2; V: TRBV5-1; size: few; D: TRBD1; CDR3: CASSLAGTGSDGYTF; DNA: TGCGCCAGCAGCTTGGCGGGGACAGGGAGTGATGGCTACACCTTC
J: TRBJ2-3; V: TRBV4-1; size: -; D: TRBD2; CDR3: CASRGGTSGGVGPDTQYF; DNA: TGCGCCAGCAGAGGAGGGACTAGCGGGGGGGTCGGGCCAGATACGCAGTATTTT
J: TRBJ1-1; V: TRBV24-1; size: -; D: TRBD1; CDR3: CATSGGGTVEAFF; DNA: TGTGCCACCAGTGGAGGAGGGACAGTTGAAGCTTTCTTT
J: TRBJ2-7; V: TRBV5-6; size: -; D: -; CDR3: CASSWGVSYEQYF; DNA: TGTGCCAGCAGCTGGGGGGTAAGCTACGAGCAGTACTTC
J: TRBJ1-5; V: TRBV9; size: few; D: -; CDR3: CASGPGDNQPQHF; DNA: TGTGCCAGCGGCCCGGGAGACAATCAGCCCCAGCATTTT
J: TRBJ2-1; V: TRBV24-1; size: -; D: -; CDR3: CATSDRIAVSSYNEQFF; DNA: TGTGCCACCAGTGATAGGATAGCGGTGAGCTCCTACAATGAGCAGTTCTTC
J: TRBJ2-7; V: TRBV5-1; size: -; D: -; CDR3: CASSLGGPYEQYF; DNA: TGCGCCAGCAGCTTGGGAGGCCCCTACGAGCAGTACTTC